This TCR beta chain was retrieved from a study of cytomegalovirus exposure and HLA in healthy donors. Details on this clone: The antigen is not known.

There are 15 residues in the CDR3. Germline lookup yields CDR1 MNHEY and CDR2 SMNVEV (reference sequence). V lost 0 bases and J lost 4, with 9 bases in between. Repertoires were generated with immunoSEQ multiplex PCR, while TCRdb's copy carries only in-frame clones and drops some. In the table there are 150,000 to 250,000 clones, 75% to 85% of which are singletons. General study findings and limits: The authors enumerated some 170 TCR beta chains as linked to cytomegalovirus. Cytomegalovirus status, reportedly, was diagnosed with high specificity and sensitivity by the classifier.

The receptor's source is a woman aged 25 to 39 in good health and CMV-seropositive. The chain has TRBV27 and TRBJ1-4; a weak D match, TRBD1 (6 bases). Sequencing used PBMCs. The CDR3 DNA follows: TGTGCCAGCAGTTTATCGAGGACAGTTAATGAAAAACTGTTTTTT. Residues: CASSLSRTVNEKLFF.